This T cell receptor beta chain was identified in a study of T cell clonotyping in hematopoietic cell transplantation. Clones were read by immunoSEQ multiplex PCR, and TCRdb kept only the in-frame ones, dropping some. The top ten hold under 1.5% of the sample, which has about 7,700 clones, 94% seen once. As regards this clone: Its cognate antigen is unknown.

V was shortened by 1 base and J by 8 bases, with 18 bases between the two germline ends. Germline CDR1 reads MDHEN; CDR2 reads SYDVKM. The CDR3 consists of 16 residues. Blood collection times were about day -28 and days 30, 100, 180 posttransplant. Study-wide findings and caveats: At the given depth, recipient repertoires were over 97% de novo clonotypes. Higher Inverse Simpson Index values in graft donor and pretransplant recipient predicted broader posttransplant TCR diversity. Recipient TCR diversity dropped after transplant; expanded clonotypes rose from day 30 to 180.

This clonotype was sampled from a male patient aged 55 to 69 who had an allogeneic stem cell transplant from an unrelated donor, so T cells may come from the graft donor. Some clones in this sample may be carry-over from other donors' samples. V usage is TRBV28 and J usage is TRBJ2-4, with no clear D. Sequencing was performed on peripheral blood mononuclear cells, taken 30 days after allogeneic stem cell transplant. As DNA, the CDR3 is TGTGCCAGCAGTTTATTGTTGGGGAATCGCCGAGACATTCAGTACTTC. As protein: CASSLLLGNRRDIQYF.